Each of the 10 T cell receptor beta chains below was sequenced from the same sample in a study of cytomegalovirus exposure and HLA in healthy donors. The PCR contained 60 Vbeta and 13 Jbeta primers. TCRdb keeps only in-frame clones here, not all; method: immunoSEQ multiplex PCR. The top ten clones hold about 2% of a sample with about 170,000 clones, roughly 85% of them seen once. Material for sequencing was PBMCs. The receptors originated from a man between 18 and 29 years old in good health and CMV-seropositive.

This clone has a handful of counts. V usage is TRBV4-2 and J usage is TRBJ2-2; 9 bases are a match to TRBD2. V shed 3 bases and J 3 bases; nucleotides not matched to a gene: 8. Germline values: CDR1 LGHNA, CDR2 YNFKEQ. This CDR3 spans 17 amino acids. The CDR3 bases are TGTGCCAGCAGCCAGAGGGGACTAGCAGACCACACCGGGGAGCTGTTTTTT. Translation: CASSQRGLADHTGELFF.

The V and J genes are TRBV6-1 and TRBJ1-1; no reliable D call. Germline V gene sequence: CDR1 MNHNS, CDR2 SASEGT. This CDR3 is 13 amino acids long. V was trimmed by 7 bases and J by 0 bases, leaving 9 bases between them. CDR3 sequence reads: CASTARMNTEAFF. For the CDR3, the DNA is TGTGCCAGCACCGCCAGGATGAACACTGAAGCTTTCTTT.

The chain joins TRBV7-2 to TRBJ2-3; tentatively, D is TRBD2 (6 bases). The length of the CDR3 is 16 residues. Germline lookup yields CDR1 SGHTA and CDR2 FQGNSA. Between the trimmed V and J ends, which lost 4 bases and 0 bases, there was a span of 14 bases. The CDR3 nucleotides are TGTGCCAGCAGCTCCCCCGGGGGTACTAGCACAGATACGCAGTATTTT. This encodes CASSSPGGTSTDTQYF.

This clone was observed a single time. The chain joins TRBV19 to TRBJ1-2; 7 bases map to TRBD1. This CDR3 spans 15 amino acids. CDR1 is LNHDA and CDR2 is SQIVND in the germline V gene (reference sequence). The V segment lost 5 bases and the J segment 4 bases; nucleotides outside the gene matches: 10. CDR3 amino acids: CASSFLDRPGYGYTF. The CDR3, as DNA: TGTGCCAGTAGTTTCCTGGACAGGCCTGGCTATGGCTACACCTTC.

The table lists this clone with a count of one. The CDR3 sequence: CASSYSGASNSPLHF. CDR3 nucleotide sequence: TGTGCCAGCAGTTACTCGGGCGCGAGTAATTCACCCCTCCACTTT. V gene TRBV6-5 combines with J gene TRBJ1-6; D unclear. The V end was cut by 0 bases, the J end by 6 bases, with 9 bases between. The germline CDR1 and CDR2 sequences are MNHEY and SVGAGI. The CDR3 is 15 amino acids.

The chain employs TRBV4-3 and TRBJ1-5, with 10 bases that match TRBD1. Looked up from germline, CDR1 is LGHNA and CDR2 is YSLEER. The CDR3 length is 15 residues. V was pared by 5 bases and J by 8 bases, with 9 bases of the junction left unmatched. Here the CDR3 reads CASSAGTGALEPQHF. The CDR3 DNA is TGCGCCAGCAGCGCCGGGACAGGGGCTTTGGAGCCCCAGCATTTT.

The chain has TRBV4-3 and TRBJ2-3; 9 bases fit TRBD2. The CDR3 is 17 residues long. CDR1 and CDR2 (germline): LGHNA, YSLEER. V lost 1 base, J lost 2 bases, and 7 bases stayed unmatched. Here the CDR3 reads CASSQGGASGVTDTQYF. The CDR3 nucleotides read TGCGCCAGCAGCCAAGGGGGGGCTAGCGGGGTCACAGATACGCAGTATTTT.

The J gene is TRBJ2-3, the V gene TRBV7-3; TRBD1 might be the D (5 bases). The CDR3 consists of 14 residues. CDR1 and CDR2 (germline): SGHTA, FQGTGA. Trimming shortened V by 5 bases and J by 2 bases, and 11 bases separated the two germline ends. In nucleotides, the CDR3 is TGTGCCAGCAGCCAAAGACAGAACACAGATACGCAGTATTTT. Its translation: CASSQRQNTDTQYF.

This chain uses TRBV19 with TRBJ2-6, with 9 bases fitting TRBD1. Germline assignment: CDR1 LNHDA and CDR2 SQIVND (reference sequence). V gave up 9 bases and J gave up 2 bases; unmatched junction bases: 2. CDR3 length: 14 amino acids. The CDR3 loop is CASNRGPGANVLTF. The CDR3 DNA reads TGTGCCAGCAACAGGGGGCCTGGGGCCAACGTCCTGACTTTC.

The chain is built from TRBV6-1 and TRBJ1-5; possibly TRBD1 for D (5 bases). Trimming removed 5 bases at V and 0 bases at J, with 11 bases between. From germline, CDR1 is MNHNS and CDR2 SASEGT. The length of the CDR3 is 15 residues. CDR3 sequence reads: CASSSLGRSNQPQHF. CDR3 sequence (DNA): TGTGCCAGCAGTTCACTGGGGCGTAGCAATCAGCCCCAGCATTTT.